This is a list of T cell receptor beta chains from one sample in a study of blood T cell repertoires in COVID-19. The method was immunoSEQ multiplex PCR; TCRdb's version includes in-frame clones alone and lacks a portion of them. The table shows about 250,000 clones, with around nine tenths occurring only once. The source material was peripheral blood. The receptors stem from a woman aged 40 to 50 who had recovered from COVID-19. CDR3s include the opening cysteine and the closing phenylalanine or tryptophan. Each record gives: V gene, J gene, D gene, clone size, CDR3 DNA, CDR3 protein. D genes are given only for firm matches. Rows may omit the clone size; those that give it use once, few, many or a size class.

v_gene: TRBV7-2; j_gene: TRBJ1-2; d_gene: NA; abundance: once; CDR3nt: TGTGCCAGCAGCGAAGACAGAGCCTATGGCTACACCTTC; CDR3aa: CASSEDRAYGYTF
v_gene: TRBV7-2; j_gene: TRBJ1-3; d_gene: TRBD1; abundance: NA; CDR3nt: TGTGCCAGCAGCCGGGACAGGGGGTATGGAAACACCATATATTTT; CDR3aa: CASSRDRGYGNTIYF
v_gene: TRBV19; j_gene: TRBJ2-7; d_gene: NA; abundance: few; CDR3nt: TGTGCCAGTAGTATCTTCGCAGGAACCTACGAGCAGTACTTC; CDR3aa: CASSIFAGTYEQYF
v_gene: TRBV6-5; j_gene: TRBJ2-7; d_gene: NA; abundance: NA; CDR3nt: TGTGCCAGCAGTCCCCGGGACGAGCAGTACTTC; CDR3aa: CASSPRDEQYF
v_gene: TRBV2; j_gene: TRBJ2-5; d_gene: NA; abundance: NA; CDR3nt: TGTGCCAGCAGTGGACTCGGCCAAGAGACCCAGTACTTC; CDR3aa: CASSGLGQETQYF
v_gene: TRBV6-5; j_gene: TRBJ1-2; d_gene: NA; abundance: NA; CDR3nt: TGTGCCAGCAACGTGGCGGGCAACTATGGCTACACCTTC; CDR3aa: CASNVAGNYGYTF
v_gene: TRBV5-6; j_gene: TRBJ2-7; d_gene: TRBD1; abundance: NA; CDR3nt: TGTGCCAGCAGCTCACCGGGACAGGGGTTTAGCGACGAGCAGTACTTC; CDR3aa: CASSSPGQGFSDEQYF
v_gene: TRBV12-3/TRBV12-4; j_gene: TRBJ1-2; d_gene: NA; abundance: once; CDR3nt: TGTGCCAGCAGTGGAGGCAACTATGGCTACACCTTC; CDR3aa: CASSGGNYGYTF
v_gene: TRBV6-2/TRBV6-3; j_gene: TRBJ1-6; d_gene: NA; abundance: NA; CDR3nt: TGTGCCAGCAGTTACAGACAGGTCTACTCACCCCTCCACTTT; CDR3aa: CASSYRQVYSPLHF
v_gene: TRBV7-2; j_gene: TRBJ1-1; d_gene: TRBD1; abundance: NA; CDR3nt: TGTGCCAGCAGCACGACAGGGGGCAACACTGAAGCTTTCTTT; CDR3aa: CASSTTGGNTEAFF
v_gene: TRBV7-3; j_gene: TRBJ2-5; d_gene: TRBD1; abundance: once; CDR3nt: TGTGCCAGCAGCCCCCAGGGGGCGGAGACCCAGTACTTC; CDR3aa: CASSPQGAETQYF
v_gene: TRBV9; j_gene: TRBJ2-3; d_gene: NA; abundance: NA; CDR3nt: TGTGCCAGCAGCGTAGACGTGGGCATAACAGATACGCAGTATTTT; CDR3aa: CASSVDVGITDTQYF
v_gene: TRBV30; j_gene: TRBJ1-3; d_gene: NA; abundance: NA; CDR3nt: TGTGCCTGGAGTGCGACAGGAAACACCATATATTTT; CDR3aa: CAWSATGNTIYF
v_gene: TRBV6-2/TRBV6-3; j_gene: TRBJ2-1; d_gene: NA; abundance: NA; CDR3nt: TGTGCCAGCAGTTACCCTCAGAGGTACAATGAGCAGTTCTTC; CDR3aa: CASSYPQRYNEQFF
v_gene: TRBV7-2; j_gene: TRBJ2-7; d_gene: TRBD1; abundance: once; CDR3nt: TGTGCCAGCAGCCCCAAGGGACAGAGCTACGAGCAGTACTTC; CDR3aa: CASSPKGQSYEQYF
v_gene: TRBV7-9; j_gene: TRBJ2-7; d_gene: TRBD2; abundance: NA; CDR3nt: TGTGCCAGCAGCTTAGGACTAGCGGGAGGTAACTCCTACGAGCAGTACTTC; CDR3aa: CASSLGLAGGNSYEQYF
v_gene: TRBV14; j_gene: TRBJ1-3; d_gene: NA; abundance: NA; CDR3nt: TGTGCCAGCAGCCTTGGACCGGGGGTTTTAAACACCATATATTTT; CDR3aa: CASSLGPGVLNTIYF
v_gene: TRBV5-1; j_gene: TRBJ2-7; d_gene: TRBD1; abundance: NA; CDR3nt: TGCGCCAGCAGTCAGACAGGGGACTACGAGCAGTACTTC; CDR3aa: CASSQTGDYEQYF
v_gene: TRBV24-1; j_gene: TRBJ2-7; d_gene: TRBD1; abundance: NA; CDR3nt: TGTGCCACCAGTGATTTTAGGCAGGGGGCTTACGAGCAGTACTTC; CDR3aa: CATSDFRQGAYEQYF
v_gene: TRBV29-1; j_gene: TRBJ2-7; d_gene: TRBD1; abundance: NA; CDR3nt: TGCAGCGGGGCGACAGGGAGCGAGCAGTACTTC; CDR3aa: CSGATGSEQYF
v_gene: TRBV5-1; j_gene: TRBJ2-3; d_gene: TRBD2; abundance: NA; CDR3nt: TGCGCCAGCAGCTTGACAGCGGGAGCCAAAGATACGCAGTATTTT; CDR3aa: CASSLTAGAKDTQYF
v_gene: TRBV18; j_gene: TRBJ1-4; d_gene: NA; abundance: NA; CDR3nt: TGTGCCAGCTCACCCTCAAACAGGGTCCTTACTGAAAAACTGTTTTTT; CDR3aa: CASSPSNRVLTEKLFF
v_gene: TRBV7-3; j_gene: TRBJ2-2; d_gene: NA; abundance: NA; CDR3nt: TGTGCCAGCAGCTTAAGAGGCGGAGCTCCGAACACCGGGGAGCTGTTTTTT; CDR3aa: CASSLRGGAPNTGELFF
v_gene: TRBV11-3; j_gene: TRBJ2-7; d_gene: NA; abundance: NA; CDR3nt: TGTGCCAGCAGCTTCGGCGGATCCTACGAGCAGTACTTC; CDR3aa: CASSFGGSYEQYF
v_gene: TRBV6-2/TRBV6-3; j_gene: TRBJ2-2; d_gene: TRBD1; abundance: NA; CDR3nt: TGTGCCAGCAGTTACGGGACAGGGGGGAACACCGGGGAGCTGTTTTTT; CDR3aa: CASSYGTGGNTGELFF
v_gene: TRBV3-1/TRBV3-2; j_gene: TRBJ2-7; d_gene: NA; abundance: NA; CDR3nt: TGTGCCAGCAGCCAGACGGGTTCCTACGAGCAGTACTTC; CDR3aa: CASSQTGSYEQYF
v_gene: TRBV19; j_gene: TRBJ1-5; d_gene: NA; abundance: NA; CDR3nt: TGTGCCAGTAGTATCAGGACAGAAGATCAGCCCCAGCATTTT; CDR3aa: CASSIRTEDQPQHF
v_gene: TRBV7-2; j_gene: TRBJ2-7; d_gene: TRBD2; abundance: NA; CDR3nt: TGTGCCAGCAACATTAGCGGGGAGCCGGGCGAGCAGTACTTC; CDR3aa: CASNISGEPGEQYF
v_gene: TRBV7-8; j_gene: TRBJ2-3; d_gene: TRBD2; abundance: NA; CDR3nt: TGTGCCAGCAGTTGGGTAGCGGGAGGGGTAGGAGATACGCAGTATTTT; CDR3aa: CASSWVAGGVGDTQYF
v_gene: TRBV10-3; j_gene: TRBJ1-2; d_gene: NA; abundance: NA; CDR3nt: TGTGCCATCAGTGAGTCGGGGAGGTATGGCTACACCTTC; CDR3aa: CAISESGRYGYTF
v_gene: TRBV4-1; j_gene: TRBJ2-3; d_gene: NA; abundance: NA; CDR3nt: TGCGCCAGCAGCCAAGAAAGGGGAGGAGATACGCAGTATTTT; CDR3aa: CASSQERGGDTQYF
v_gene: TRBV29-1; j_gene: TRBJ2-3; d_gene: TRBD1; abundance: NA; CDR3nt: TGCAGCGTGGACCCGGGACAGGGGGCCTTTACGCAGTATTTT; CDR3aa: CSVDPGQGAFTQYF
v_gene: TRBV15; j_gene: TRBJ1-2; d_gene: NA; abundance: NA; CDR3nt: TGTGCCACCAGCAGAGATCTCCTCAGGACTAACTATGGCTACACCTTC; CDR3aa: CATSRDLLRTNYGYTF
v_gene: TRBV6-5; j_gene: TRBJ1-4; d_gene: TRBD1; abundance: NA; CDR3nt: TGTGCCAGCAGTTACCTAGGACAGGGGGCCAATGAAAAACTGTTTTTT; CDR3aa: CASSYLGQGANEKLFF
v_gene: TRBV6-5; j_gene: TRBJ1-6; d_gene: TRBD1; abundance: NA; CDR3nt: TGTGCCAGCAGTTACTTGGGACAGAGAAATAATTCACCCCTCCACTTT; CDR3aa: CASSYLGQRNNSPLHF
v_gene: TRBV23-1; j_gene: TRBJ2-1; d_gene: TRBD1; abundance: NA; CDR3nt: TGCGCCAGTTTGGACAGGGGGGAGAATGAGCAGTTCTTC; CDR3aa: CASLDRGENEQFF
v_gene: TRBV5-1; j_gene: TRBJ2-1; d_gene: TRBD1; abundance: NA; CDR3nt: TGCGCCAGCAGCCCGGCCGTGGGACAGGGGGCCAGTGAGCAGTTCTTC; CDR3aa: CASSPAVGQGASEQFF
v_gene: TRBV28; j_gene: TRBJ1-2; d_gene: TRBD1; abundance: NA; CDR3nt: TGTGCCAGCAGTTTAATGGTAGGACAGGGTAATTATGGCTACACCTTC; CDR3aa: CASSLMVGQGNYGYTF
v_gene: TRBV27; j_gene: TRBJ2-7; d_gene: NA; abundance: NA; CDR3nt: TGTGCCAGCAGTTCCGTCCGACAGGCCTACGAGCAGTACTTC; CDR3aa: CASSSVRQAYEQYF
v_gene: TRBV5-1; j_gene: TRBJ2-1; d_gene: TRBD1; abundance: NA; CDR3nt: TGCGCCAGCAGCAACACAGGGGTCAATGAGCAGTTCTTC; CDR3aa: CASSNTGVNEQFF
v_gene: TRBV7-2; j_gene: TRBJ2-7; d_gene: TRBD1; abundance: NA; CDR3nt: TGTGCCAGCAGCTTACTTGGGGGACAGGTAGGGGGGCTAACCTACGAGCAGTACTTC; CDR3aa: CASSLLGGQVGGLTYEQYF
v_gene: TRBV28; j_gene: TRBJ2-7; d_gene: NA; abundance: once; CDR3nt: TGTGCCAGCAGTTTCCGGGACGAGCAGTACTTC; CDR3aa: CASSFRDEQYF
v_gene: TRBV11-2; j_gene: TRBJ2-7; d_gene: NA; abundance: once; CDR3nt: TGTGCCAGCAGTCGCGCCCTAGGGGCCTACGAGCAGTACTTC; CDR3aa: CASSRALGAYEQYF
v_gene: TRBV24-1; j_gene: TRBJ2-2; d_gene: TRBD1; abundance: NA; CDR3nt: TGTGCCACCAGTGGCTCCGGGACAGGGACCGGGGAGCTGTTTTTT; CDR3aa: CATSGSGTGTGELFF
v_gene: TRBV19; j_gene: TRBJ1-2; d_gene: TRBD1; abundance: few; CDR3nt: TGTGCCACCACAGGGGGGACAGGGGGCTACACCTTC; CDR3aa: CATTGGTGGYTF
v_gene: TRBV19; j_gene: TRBJ1-3; d_gene: TRBD1; abundance: NA; CDR3nt: TGTGCCAGTAGGGAAACAGGGGGCGGAAACACCATATATTTT; CDR3aa: CASRETGGGNTIYF
v_gene: TRBV6-2/TRBV6-3; j_gene: TRBJ2-1; d_gene: NA; abundance: NA; CDR3nt: TGTGCCAGCAGTTACTCCCCCCCCACGGGAGTCTACAATGAGCAGTTCTTC; CDR3aa: CASSYSPPTGVYNEQFF
v_gene: TRBV29-1; j_gene: TRBJ2-7; d_gene: NA; abundance: NA; CDR3nt: TGCAGCGTTGAAGGGGCAGGGGTATCCTACGAGCAGTACTTC; CDR3aa: CSVEGAGVSYEQYF
v_gene: TRBV2; j_gene: TRBJ1-1; d_gene: TRBD1; abundance: NA; CDR3nt: TGTGCCAGCAGGCCCCCGGGACAGGGGAGGCCTGAAGCTTTCTTT; CDR3aa: CASRPPGQGRPEAFF